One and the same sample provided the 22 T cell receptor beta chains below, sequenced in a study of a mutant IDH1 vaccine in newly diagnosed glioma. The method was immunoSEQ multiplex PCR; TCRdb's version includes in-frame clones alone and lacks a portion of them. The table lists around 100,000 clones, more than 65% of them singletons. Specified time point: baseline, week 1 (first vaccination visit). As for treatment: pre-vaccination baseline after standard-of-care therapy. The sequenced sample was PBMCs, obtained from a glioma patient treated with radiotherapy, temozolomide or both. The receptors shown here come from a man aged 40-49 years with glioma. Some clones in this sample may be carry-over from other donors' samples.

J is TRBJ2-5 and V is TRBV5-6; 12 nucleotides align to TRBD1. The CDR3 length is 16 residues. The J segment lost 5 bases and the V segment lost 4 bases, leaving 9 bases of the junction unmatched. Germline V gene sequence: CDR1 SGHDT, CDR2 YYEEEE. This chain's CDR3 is CASSHLRDRGLETQYF. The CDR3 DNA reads TGTGCCAGCAGCCACCTGCGGGACAGGGGGCTGGAGACCCAGTACTTC.

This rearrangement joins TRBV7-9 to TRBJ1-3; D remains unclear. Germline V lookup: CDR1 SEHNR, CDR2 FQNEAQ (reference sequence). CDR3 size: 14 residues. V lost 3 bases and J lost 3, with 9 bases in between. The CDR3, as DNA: TGTGCCAGCAGCTTGTCCGGATTTGGAAACACCATATATTTT. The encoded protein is CASSLSGFGNTIYF.

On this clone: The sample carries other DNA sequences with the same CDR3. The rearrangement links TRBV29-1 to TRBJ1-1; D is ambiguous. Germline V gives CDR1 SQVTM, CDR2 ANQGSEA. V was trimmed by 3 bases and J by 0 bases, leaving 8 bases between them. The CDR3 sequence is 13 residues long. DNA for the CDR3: TGCAGCGTTGACAGAAACTTGAACACTGAAGCTTTCTTT. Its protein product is CSVDRNLNTEAFF.

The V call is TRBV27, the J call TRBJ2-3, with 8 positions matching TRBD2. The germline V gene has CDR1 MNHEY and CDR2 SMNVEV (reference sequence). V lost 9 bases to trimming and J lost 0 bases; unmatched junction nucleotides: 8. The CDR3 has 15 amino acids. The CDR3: CASYRRGVSTDTQYF. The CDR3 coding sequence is TGTGCCAGTTATAGGCGGGGGGTTAGCACAGATACGCAGTATTTT.

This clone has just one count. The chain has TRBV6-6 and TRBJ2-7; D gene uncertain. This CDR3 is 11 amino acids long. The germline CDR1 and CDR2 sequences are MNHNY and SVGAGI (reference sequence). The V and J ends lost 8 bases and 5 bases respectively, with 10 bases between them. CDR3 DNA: TGTGCCAGCGGATTCGTCGACGAGCAGTACTTC. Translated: CASGFVDEQYF.

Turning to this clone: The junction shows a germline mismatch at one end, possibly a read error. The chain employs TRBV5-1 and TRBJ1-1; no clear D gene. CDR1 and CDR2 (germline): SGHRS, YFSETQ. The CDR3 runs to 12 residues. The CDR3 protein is CASRLENTEAFF. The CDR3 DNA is TGCGCCAGCAGGTTGGAGAACACTGAAGCTTTCTTT. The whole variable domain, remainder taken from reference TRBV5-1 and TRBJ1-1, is KAGVTQTPRYLIKTRGQQVTLSCSPISGHRSVSWYQQTPGQGLQFLFEYFSETQRNKGNFPGRFSGRQFSNSRSEMNVSTLELGDSALYLCASRLENTEAFFGQGTRLTVV.

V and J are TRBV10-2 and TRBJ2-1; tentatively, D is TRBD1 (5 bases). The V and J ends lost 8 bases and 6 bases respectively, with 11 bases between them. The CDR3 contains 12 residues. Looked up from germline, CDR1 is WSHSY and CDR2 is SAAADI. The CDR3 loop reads CASSGRVNEQFF. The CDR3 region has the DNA TGCGCCAGCTCGGGCAGGGTCAATGAGCAGTTCTTC.

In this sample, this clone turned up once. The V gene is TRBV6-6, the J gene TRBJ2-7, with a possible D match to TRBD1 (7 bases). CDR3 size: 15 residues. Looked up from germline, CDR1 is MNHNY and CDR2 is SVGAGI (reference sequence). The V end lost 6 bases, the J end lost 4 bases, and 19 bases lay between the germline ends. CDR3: CASRLRPAGGYEQYF. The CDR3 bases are TGTGCCAGCAGACTCCGGCCGGCAGGGGGGTACGAGCAGTACTTC.

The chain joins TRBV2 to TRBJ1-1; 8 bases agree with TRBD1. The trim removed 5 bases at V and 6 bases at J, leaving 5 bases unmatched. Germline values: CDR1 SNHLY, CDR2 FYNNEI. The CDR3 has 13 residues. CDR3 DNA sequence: TGTGCCAGCAGTACAGGGGGAGAAGCTGAAGCTTTCTTT. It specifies CASSTGGEAEAFF.

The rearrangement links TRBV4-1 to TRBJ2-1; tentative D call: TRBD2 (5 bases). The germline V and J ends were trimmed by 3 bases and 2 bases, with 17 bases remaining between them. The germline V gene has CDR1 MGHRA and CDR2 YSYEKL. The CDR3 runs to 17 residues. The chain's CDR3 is CASSQRLPADAYNEQFF. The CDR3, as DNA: TGCGCCAGCAGCCAGAGACTACCTGCTGATGCCTACAATGAGCAGTTCTTC.

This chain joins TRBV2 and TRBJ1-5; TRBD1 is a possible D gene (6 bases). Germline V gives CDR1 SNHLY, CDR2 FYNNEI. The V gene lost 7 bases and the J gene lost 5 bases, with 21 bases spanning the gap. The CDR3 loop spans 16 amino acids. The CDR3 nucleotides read TGTGCCAGCAAAGGGGCAGGGGACGGACTGTATCAGCCCCAGCATTTT. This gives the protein CASKGAGDGLYQPQHF.

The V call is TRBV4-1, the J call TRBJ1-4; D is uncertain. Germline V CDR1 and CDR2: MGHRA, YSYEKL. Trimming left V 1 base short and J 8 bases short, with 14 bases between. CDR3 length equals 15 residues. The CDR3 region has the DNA TGCGCCAGCAGCCAAGTAGGCTCGACCCTCGAAAAACTGTTTTTT. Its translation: CASSQVGSTLEKLFF.

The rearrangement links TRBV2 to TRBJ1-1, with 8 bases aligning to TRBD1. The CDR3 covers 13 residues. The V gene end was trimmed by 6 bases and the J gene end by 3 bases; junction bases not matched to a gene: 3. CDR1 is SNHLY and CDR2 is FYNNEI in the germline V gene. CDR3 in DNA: TGTGCCAGCAGGACAGGGGTGTACACTGAAGCTTTCTTT. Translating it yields CASRTGVYTEAFF.

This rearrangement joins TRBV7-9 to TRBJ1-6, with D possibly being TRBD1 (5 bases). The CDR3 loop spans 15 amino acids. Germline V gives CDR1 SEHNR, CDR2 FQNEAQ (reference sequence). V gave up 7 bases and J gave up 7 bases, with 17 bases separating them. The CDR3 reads CASTLGSQGNSPLHF. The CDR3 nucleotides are TGTGCCAGCACCCTAGGGAGTCAGGGAAATTCACCCCTCCACTTT.

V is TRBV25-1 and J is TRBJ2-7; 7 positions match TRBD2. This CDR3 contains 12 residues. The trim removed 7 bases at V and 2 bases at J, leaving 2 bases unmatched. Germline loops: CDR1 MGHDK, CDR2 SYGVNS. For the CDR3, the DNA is TGTGCCAGCACCGGGACTACCTACGAGCAGTACTTC. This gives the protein CASTGTTYEQYF.

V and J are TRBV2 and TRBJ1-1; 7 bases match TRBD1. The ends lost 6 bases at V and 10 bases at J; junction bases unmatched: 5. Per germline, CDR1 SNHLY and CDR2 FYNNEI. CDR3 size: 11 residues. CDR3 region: CASRTGWLAFF. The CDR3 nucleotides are TGTGCCAGCAGGACAGGGTGGCTAGCTTTCTTT.

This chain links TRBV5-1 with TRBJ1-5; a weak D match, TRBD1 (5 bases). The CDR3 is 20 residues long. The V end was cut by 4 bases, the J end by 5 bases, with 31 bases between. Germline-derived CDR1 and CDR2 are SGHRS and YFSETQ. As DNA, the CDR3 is TGCGCCAGCAGCCTCCTTCGGGGCTCGGGTACCCCCGGTCCCTATCAGCCCCAGCATTTT. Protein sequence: CASSLLRGSGTPGPYQPQHF.

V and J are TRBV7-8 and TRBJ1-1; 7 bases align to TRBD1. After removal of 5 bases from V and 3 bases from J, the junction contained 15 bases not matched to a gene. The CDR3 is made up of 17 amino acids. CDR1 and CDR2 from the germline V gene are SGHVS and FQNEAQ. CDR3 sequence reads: CASSAIVHRGAHTEAFF. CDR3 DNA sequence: TGTGCCAGCAGCGCCATCGTGCACAGGGGAGCGCACACTGAAGCTTTCTTT.

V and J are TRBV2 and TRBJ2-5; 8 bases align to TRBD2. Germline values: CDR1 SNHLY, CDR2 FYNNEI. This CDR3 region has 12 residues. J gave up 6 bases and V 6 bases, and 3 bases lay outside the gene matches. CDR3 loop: CASRLAGQTQYF. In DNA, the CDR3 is TGTGCCAGCAGGTTAGCGGGGCAGACCCAGTACTTC.

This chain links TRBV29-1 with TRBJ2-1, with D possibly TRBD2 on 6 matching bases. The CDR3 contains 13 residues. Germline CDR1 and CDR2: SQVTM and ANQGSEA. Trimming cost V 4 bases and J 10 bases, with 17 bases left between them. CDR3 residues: CSVGGIVADEQFF. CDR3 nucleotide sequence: TGCAGCGTTGGAGGGATCGTAGCGGACGAGCAGTTCTTC.

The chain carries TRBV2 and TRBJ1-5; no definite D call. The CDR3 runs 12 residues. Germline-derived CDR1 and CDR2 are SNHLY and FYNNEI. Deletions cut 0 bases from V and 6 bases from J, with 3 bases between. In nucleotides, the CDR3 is TGTGCCAGCAGTGAAGCGACTCAGCCCCAGCATTTT. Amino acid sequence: CASSEATQPQHF.

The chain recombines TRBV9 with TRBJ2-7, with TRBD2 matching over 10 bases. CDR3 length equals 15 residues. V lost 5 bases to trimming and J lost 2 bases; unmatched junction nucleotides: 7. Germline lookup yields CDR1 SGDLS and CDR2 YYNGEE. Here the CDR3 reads CASSTSGDTAYEQYF. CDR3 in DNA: TGTGCCAGCAGTACTAGCGGGGACACCGCCTACGAGCAGTACTTC.